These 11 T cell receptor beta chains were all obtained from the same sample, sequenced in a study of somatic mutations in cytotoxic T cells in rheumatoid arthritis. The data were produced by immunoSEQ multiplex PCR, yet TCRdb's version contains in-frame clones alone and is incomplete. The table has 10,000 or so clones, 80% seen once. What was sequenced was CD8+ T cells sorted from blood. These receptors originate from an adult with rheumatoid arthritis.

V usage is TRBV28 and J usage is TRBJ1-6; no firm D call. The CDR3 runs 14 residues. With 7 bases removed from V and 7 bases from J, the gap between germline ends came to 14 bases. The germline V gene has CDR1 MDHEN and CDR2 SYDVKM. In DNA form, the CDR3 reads TGTGCCAGCACCTTCCAGCGATTGAATTCACCCCTCCACTTT. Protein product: CASTFQRLNSPLHF. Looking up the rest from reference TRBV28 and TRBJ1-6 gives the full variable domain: DVKVTQSSRYLVKRTGEKVFLECVQDMDHENMFWYRQDPGLGLRLIYFSYDVKMKEKGDIPEGYSVSREKKERFSLILESASTNQTSMYLCASTFQRLNSPLHFGNGTRLTVT.

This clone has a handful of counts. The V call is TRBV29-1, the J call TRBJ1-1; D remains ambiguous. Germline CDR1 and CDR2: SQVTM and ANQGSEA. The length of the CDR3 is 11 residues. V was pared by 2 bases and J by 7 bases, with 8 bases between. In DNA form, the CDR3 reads TGCAGCGTTGAACAGGTTTTTGAAGCTTTCTTT. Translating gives CSVEQVFEAFF.

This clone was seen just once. The CDR3 DNA reads as TGCGCCAGCAGCCAAGAGGGACTAGCGGGGGGACCCACAGATACGCAGTATTTT. Residues: CASSQEGLAGGPTDTQYF. V is TRBV4-3 and J is TRBJ2-3; 15 nucleotides align to TRBD2. V was clipped by 0 bases and J by 2 bases; unmatched bases: 3. This CDR3 contains 18 residues. Germline lookup yields CDR1 LGHNA and CDR2 YSLEER.

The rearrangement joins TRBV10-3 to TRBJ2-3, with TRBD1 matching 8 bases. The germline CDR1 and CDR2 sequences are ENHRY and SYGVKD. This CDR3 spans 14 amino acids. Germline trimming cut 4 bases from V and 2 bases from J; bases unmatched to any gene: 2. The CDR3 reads CAISADRATDTQYF. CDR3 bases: TGTGCCATCAGTGCGGACAGGGCCACAGATACGCAGTATTTT.

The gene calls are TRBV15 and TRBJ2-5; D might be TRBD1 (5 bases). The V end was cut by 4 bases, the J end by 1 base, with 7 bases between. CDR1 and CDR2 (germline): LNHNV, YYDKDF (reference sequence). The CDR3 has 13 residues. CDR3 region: CATSITGQETQYF. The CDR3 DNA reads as TGTGCCACCAGCATCACAGGCCAAGAGACCCAGTACTTC.

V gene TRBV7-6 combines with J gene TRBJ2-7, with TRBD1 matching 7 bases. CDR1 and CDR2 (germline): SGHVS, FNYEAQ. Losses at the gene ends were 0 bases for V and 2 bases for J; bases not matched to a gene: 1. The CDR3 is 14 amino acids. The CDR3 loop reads CASSLATGPYEQYF. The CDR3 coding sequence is TGTGCCAGCAGCTTAGCGACAGGGCCCTACGAGCAGTACTTC.

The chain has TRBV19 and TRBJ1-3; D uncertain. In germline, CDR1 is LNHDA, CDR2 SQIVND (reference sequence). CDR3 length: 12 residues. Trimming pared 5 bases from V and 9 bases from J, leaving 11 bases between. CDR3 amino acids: CASSPSRVTIYF. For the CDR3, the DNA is TGTGCCAGTAGTCCTTCGAGGGTCACCATATATTTT. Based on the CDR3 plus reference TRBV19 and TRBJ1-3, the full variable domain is DGGITQSPKYLFRKEGQNVTLSCEQNLNHDAMYWYRQDPGQGLRLIYYSQIVNDFQKGDIAEGYSVSREKKESFPLTVTSAQKNPTAFYLCASSPSRVTIYFGEGSWLTVV.

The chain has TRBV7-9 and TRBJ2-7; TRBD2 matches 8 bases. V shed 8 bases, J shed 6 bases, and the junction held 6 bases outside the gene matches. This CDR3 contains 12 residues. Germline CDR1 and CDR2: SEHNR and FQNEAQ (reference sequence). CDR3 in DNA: TGTGCCAGCTTGGGACTAGGTGTCGAGCAGTACTTC. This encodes CASLGLGVEQYF.

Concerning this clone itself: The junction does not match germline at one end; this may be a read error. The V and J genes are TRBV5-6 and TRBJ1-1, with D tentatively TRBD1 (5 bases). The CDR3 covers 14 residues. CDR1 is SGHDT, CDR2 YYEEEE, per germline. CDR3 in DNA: TGCGCCAGCAGCCAAGAGCTGGGGGACACTGAAGCTTTCTTT. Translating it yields CASSQELGDTEAFF.

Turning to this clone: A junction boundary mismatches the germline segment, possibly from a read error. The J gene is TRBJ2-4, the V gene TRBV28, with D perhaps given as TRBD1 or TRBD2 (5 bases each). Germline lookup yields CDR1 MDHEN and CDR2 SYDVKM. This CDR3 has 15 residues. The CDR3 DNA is TGTGCCAGCAGTTTGAGGGTCGGGGCCAAAAACACTCAGTACTTC. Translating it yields CASSLRVGAKNTQYF.

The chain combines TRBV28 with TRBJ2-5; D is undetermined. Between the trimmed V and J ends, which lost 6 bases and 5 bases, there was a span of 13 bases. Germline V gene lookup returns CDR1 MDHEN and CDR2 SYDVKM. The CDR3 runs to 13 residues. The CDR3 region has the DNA TGTGCCAGCAGCTCGAACAGCGTGGAGACCCAGTACTTC. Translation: CASSSNSVETQYF.